This entry lists 5 T cell receptor beta chains sequenced from one sample in a study of blood T cells in healthy people across ages. PCR was performed a second time for about 7 to 11 cycles using a sample-barcoded 5' primer and a J-beta primer mix. TCRdb fed the 5' RACE reads into MiXCR, producing one record per CDR3 protein. The sample shows about 1.6 million distinct CDR3 sequences, about 35% of them seen only once. The sample consisted of blood. These receptors all come from a woman between 25 and 40 years old in good health.

V is TRBV7-2 and J is TRBJ2-5, with TRBD1 matching 11 bases. Per germline, CDR1 SGHTA and CDR2 FQGNSA. CDR3 length equals 14 residues. V shed 5 bases, J shed 5 bases, and the junction held 4 bases outside the gene matches. The CDR3 nucleotides read TGTGCCAGCAGCAAGGACAGGGGGCGGGAGACCCAGTACTTC. Its protein is CASSKDRGRETQYF.

J is TRBJ2-7 and V is TRBV20-1; D tentatively reads TRBD1 or TRBD2 (6 bases each). Germline V gives CDR1 DFQATT, CDR2 SNEGSKA (reference sequence). Trimming removed 5 bases from V and 3 bases from J, with 17 bases in between. The CDR3 spans 14 residues. CDR3 sequence (DNA): TGCAGTGCTTTGGGGGCGGGGTGGAACTACGAGCAGTACTTC. The encoded protein is CSALGAGWNYEQYF.

The table lists this clonotype with a count of one. V is TRBV7-8 and J is TRBJ2-5; D is unclear. V dropped 10 bases and J dropped 1 base, with 10 bases sitting between them. Germline V gene sequence: CDR1 SGHVS, CDR2 FQNEAQ. The CDR3 contains 12 residues. The chain's CDR3 is CAIGAIQETQYF. The CDR3 DNA is TGTGCCATAGGCGCAATCCAAGAGACCCAGTACTTC.

This sequence joins TRBV10-3 and TRBJ1-2; D is unresolved. The CDR3 totals 12 residues. Between the trimmed V and J ends, which lost 4 bases and 8 bases, there was a span of 11 bases. The germline gives CDR1 ENHRY, CDR2 SYGVKD. The chain's CDR3 is CAISAPVQGYTF. The CDR3 coding sequence is TGTGCCATCAGTGCCCCAGTGCAGGGCTACACCTTC.

This clonotype has a handful of counts. The V call is TRBV6-6, the J call TRBJ2-1; D remains ambiguous. Trimming removed 8 bases from V and 1 base from J, with 9 bases in between. This CDR3 spans 13 amino acids. Germline V gene sequence: CDR1 MNHNY, CDR2 SVGAGI (reference sequence). CDR3 region: CASVSGSYNEQFF. The CDR3 DNA follows: TGTGCCAGCGTCTCGGGTTCCTACAATGAGCAGTTCTTC.